The entry that follows covers one TCR beta chain sequence. The data were obtained in a study of blood T cell repertoires in COVID-19. Study overall: Sites in the United States, Italy and Spain provided acute and convalescent COVID-19 samples. The cDNA or gDNA used as material had been derived from T cells, B-cell-depleted T cells, or PBMCs.

Per the authors' pipeline: From reference gene primer amplification, estimates of nucleated cell counts were derived. Only in-frame clones appear in the TCRdb table, and some are missing; sequencing was by immunoSEQ multiplex PCR. The DNA was the basis for D and trimming; V, J and clone size are from that table. The profile covers about 420,000 clones, with about 87% appearing a single time and 0.7% to 0.85% taken by the ten largest. V was pared by 1 base and J by 5 bases, with 9 bases between. From germline, CDR1 is SNHLY and CDR2 FYNNEI. This CDR3 has 14 residues. The origin of this receptor is a man aged 18 to 30 with COVID-19, enrolled during active disease. Material for sequencing was peripheral blood. The rearrangement links TRBV2 to TRBJ2-1; D gene uncertain. The CDR3 DNA follows: TGTGCCAGCAGTGAAGACTCCAACCACAATGAGCAGTTCTTC. This gives the protein CASSEDSNHNEQFF. Combining the CDR3 with reference TRBV2 and TRBJ2-1 gives the whole variable domain EPEVTQTPSHQVTQMGQEVILRCVPISNHLYFYWYRQILGQKVEFLVSFYNNEISEKSEIFDDQFSVERPDGSNFTLKIRSTKLEDSAMYFCASSEDSNHNEQFFGPGTRLTVL.